A single sample is the source of the 10 T cell receptor beta chains below, sequenced in a study of T cell repertoires in cytomegalovirus infection. No antigen is known for these receptors. Each CDR3 protein gets one entry after TCRdb re-called the reads with MiXCR. The sample yields around 340,000 distinct CDR3 sequences, 25% to 30% seen once. Source: cultured PBMCs, taken from culture after CMV antigen stimulation. The receptors here all came from a human donor in good health (CMV status not recorded). Some clones in this sample may be carry-over from other donors' samples.

The chain recombines TRBV4-1 with TRBJ2-2, with no clear D. The CDR3 runs 16 residues. Trimming pared 3 bases from V and 0 bases from J, leaving 11 bases between. From germline, CDR1 is MGHRA and CDR2 YSYEKL. The CDR3, as DNA: TGCGCCAGCAGCCATCCGAAAGGGTCGAACACCGGGGAGCTGTTTTTT. Amino acids: CASSHPKGSNTGELFF.

This clonotype showed up many times. The J gene is TRBJ2-2, the V gene TRBV11-2; no definite D call. Germline loops: CDR1 SGHAT, CDR2 FQNNGV. The CDR3 loop spans 14 amino acids. V dropped 2 bases and J dropped 2 bases, with 6 bases sitting between them. The CDR3 spells CASSLSVNTGELFF. As DNA, the CDR3 is TGTGCCAGCAGCTTAAGCGTAAACACCGGGGAGCTGTTTTTT.

This clonotype was picked up a small number of times. The rearrangement links TRBV7-9 to TRBJ2-2; D gene unclear. V lost 5 bases and J lost 4, with 8 bases in between. From germline, CDR1 is SEHNR and CDR2 FQNEAQ (reference sequence). This CDR3 is built from 13 residues. The CDR3 loop reads CASSLSLTGELFF. In DNA form, the CDR3 reads TGTGCCAGCAGCCTGAGTCTCACCGGGGAGCTGTTTTTT.

In its sample, this clonotype was seen a few times. CDR3 bases: TGTGCCAGCAGCCCCGGGACAGGGGACTATGAAGCTTTCTTT. Translating gives CASSPGTGDYEAFF. The chain is built from TRBV7-2 and TRBJ1-1; 10 nucleotides match TRBD1. V gave up 5 bases and J gave up 7 bases; unmatched junction bases: 7. The CDR3 length is 14 residues. CDR1 and CDR2 (germline): SGHTA, FQGNSA.

This clonotype was found many times. V is TRBV7-3 and J is TRBJ2-6; D remains unclear. Trimming removed 5 bases from V and 0 bases from J, with 23 bases in between. From germline, CDR1 is SGHTA and CDR2 FQGTGA. This CDR3 has 20 amino acids. CDR3 loop: CASSLPSSVQAGSGANVLTF. The CDR3, as DNA: TGTGCCAGCAGCCTCCCATCCAGTGTGCAGGCTGGCTCTGGGGCCAACGTCCTGACTTTC. Based on the CDR3 plus reference TRBV7-3 and TRBJ2-6, the full variable domain is GAGVSQTPSNKVTEKGKYVELRCDPISGHTALYWYRQSLGQGPEFLIYFQGTGAADDSGLPNDRFFAVRPEGSVSTLKIQRTERGDSAVYLCASSLPSSVQAGSGANVLTFGAGSRLTVL.

Only a few counts were recorded for this clonotype. The chain carries TRBV7-3 and TRBJ2-1, with 8 bases lining up with TRBD1. The ends lost 1 base at V and 3 bases at J; junction bases unmatched: 2. The CDR3 consists of 15 residues. Germline V gene lookup returns CDR1 SGHTA and CDR2 FQGTGA. CDR3 loop: CASSLKQGVYNEQFF. CDR3 DNA: TGTGCCAGCAGCTTAAAACAGGGGGTCTACAATGAGCAGTTCTTC.

This clonotype was found a few times. One end of the junction is discordant with germline, which a read error may explain. The rearrangement links TRBV4-1 to TRBJ2-3, with 10 positions matching TRBD2. The germline CDR1 and CDR2 sequences are MGHRA and YSYEKL. CDR3 size: 16 residues. CDR3 sequence: CASSQPGTSGTDTQYF. CDR3 nucleotides: TGTGCCAGCAGCCAACCTGGGACTAGCGGCACAGATACGCAGTATTTT.

The chain combines TRBV12-3 or TRBV12-4 with TRBJ1-5; no clear D gene. Trimming removed 0 bases from V and 3 bases from J, with 9 bases in between. The CDR3 contains 15 residues. This CDR3 is CASSLAPDANQPQHF. CDR3 sequence (DNA): TGTGCCAGCAGTTTAGCGCCGGACGCCAATCAGCCCCAGCATTTT.

The V and J genes are TRBV13 and TRBJ2-4; D may be TRBD1 (5 bases). Germline lookup yields CDR1 PRHDT and CDR2 FYEKMQ (reference sequence). Trimming cost V 5 bases and J 6 bases, with 11 bases left between them. The CDR3 loop spans 13 amino acids. The CDR3 loop is CASSRQGGNIQYF. DNA of the CDR3: TGTGCCAGCAGCCGGCAGGGTGGAAACATTCAGTACTTC.

In its sample, this clonotype was seen many times. This rearrangement joins TRBV7-2 to TRBJ1-1; 8 bases fit TRBD1. CDR3 length: 16 residues. The ends lost 6 bases at V and 2 bases at J; junction bases unmatched: 11. Germline CDR1 SGHTA, CDR2 FQGNSA. This chain's CDR3 is CASRAGQAVRNTEAFF. In nucleotides, the CDR3 is TGTGCCAGCAGGGCGGGACAGGCGGTGCGAAACACTGAAGCTTTCTTT. The full variable domain, completed using reference TRBV7-2 and TRBJ1-1, is GAGVSQSPSNKVTEKGKDVELRCDPISGHTALYWYRQSLGQGLEFLIYFQGNSAPDKSGLPSDRFSAERTGGSVSTLTIQRTQQEDSAVYLCASRAGQAVRNTEAFFGQGTRLTVV.